This passage covers 20 T cell receptor beta chains from one sample sequenced in a study of shared clonotypes between healthy human individuals (dated by TCRdb to 2019 to 2021). The library was made by the immunoSEQ multiplex PCR assay. Entries here come from immuneACCESS through TCRdb and include only in-frame sequences with V and J called. Some clones fail to appear in such tables; in the studies checked, an unresolved V gene covers under half of the shortfall, and the cause of the remainder is unknown. Recorded for this sample are 900,000 to 1,200,000 clones; 75% to 85% of them occurred a single time. Roughly 0.62% of the sample lies in the top ten. The sample consisted of memory CD4+ T cells from PBMCs. The cell subset or site label on this specimen signifies: CD45RA-negative fraction. These TCRs come from a man between 18 and 29 years old in good health. Some clones in this sample may be carry-over from other donors' samples.

This rearrangement joins TRBV7-6 to TRBJ2-5; D may match TRBD1 or TRBD2 (6 bases each). The germline V and J ends were trimmed by 6 bases and 6 bases, with 20 bases remaining between them. The CDR3 has 15 amino acids. CDR1 is SGHVS, CDR2 FNYEAQ, per germline. The chain's CDR3 is CASRELEGGRQTQYF. CDR3 in DNA: TGTGCCAGCAGAGAACTCGAGGGGGGCCGACAGACCCAGTACTTC.

The chain joins TRBV18 to TRBJ1-5, with 11 bases lining up with TRBD1. CDR3 length equals 16 residues. Trimming cost V 3 bases and J 6 bases; bases outside gene matches: 7. Per the germline V gene, CDR1 is KGHSH and CDR2 is LQKENI. The CDR3 region is CASSPYGQGAGQPQHF. The CDR3 DNA sequence: TGTGCCAGCTCACCTTATGGACAGGGGGCAGGTCAGCCCCAGCATTTT.

The rearrangement links TRBV6-5 to TRBJ2-5; D is possibly TRBD2 (5 bases). The V gene lost 4 bases and the J gene lost 2 bases, with 8 bases spanning the gap. Germline lookup yields CDR1 MNHEY and CDR2 SVGAGI. This CDR3 is built from 13 residues. Written as DNA, the CDR3 is TGTGCCAGCAGTTTTCCGGGACAAGAGACCCAGTACTTC. Its protein is CASSFPGQETQYF.

V usage is TRBV5-1 and J usage is TRBJ2-3; D is perhaps TRBD2 (6 bases). Germline V gives CDR1 SGHRS, CDR2 YFSETQ. Trimming stripped 0 bases from V and 6 bases from J, with 14 bases between. CDR3 length equals 15 residues. The DNA of the CDR3 is TGCGCCAGCAGCTTGGGTTCCGGGAGCAAGGATACGCAGTATTTT. Translation: CASSLGSGSKDTQYF.

Turning to this clone: One end of the junction fails to match germline, which may point to a read error. The chain combines TRBV5-6 with TRBJ2-7; D uncertain. Germline lookup yields CDR1 SGHDT and CDR2 YYEEEE. The CDR3 has 18 residues. The DNA of the CDR3 is TGTGCCAGCAGCTTGGGATATGCTTGGGATCCATCCTCCTACGAGCAGTGCTTC. Translation: CASSLGYAWDPSSYEQCF.

As regards this clone: The same CDR3 can be traced to other DNA sequences in this sample. The chain joins TRBV10-3 to TRBJ2-1; D gene uncertain. CDR1 and CDR2 from the germline V gene are ENHRY and SYGVKD. The V end was cut by 0 bases, the J end by 4 bases, with 4 bases between. The CDR3 length is 13 residues. CDR3 DNA sequence: TGTGCCATCAGTGAGTCACCATACAATGAGCAGTTCTTC. Translation: CAISESPYNEQFF.

CDR3 bases: TGTGCCAGCAGCCCCGAGGGCGGGAGGTACAATGAGCAGTTCTTC. It codes for CASSPEGGRYNEQFF. This chain joins TRBV7-9 and TRBJ2-1; TRBD2 agrees at 8 bases. Trimming cost V 5 bases and J 4 bases; bases outside gene matches: 7. Germline assignment: CDR1 SEHNR and CDR2 FQNEAQ (reference sequence). There are 15 residues in the CDR3.

The rearrangement links TRBV19 to TRBJ1-3; no reliable D call. Trimming stripped 0 bases from V and 2 bases from J, with 8 bases between. The germline gives CDR1 LNHDA, CDR2 SQIVND (reference sequence). CDR3 length equals 15 residues. The CDR3, as DNA: TGTGCCAGTAGTATAGATCCGACGACTGGAAACACCATATATTTT. Its protein product is CASSIDPTTGNTIYF.

The chain has TRBV27 and TRBJ2-1; D assignment may be TRBD1 or TRBD2 (5 bases each). Germline CDR1 MNHEY, CDR2 SMNVEV (reference sequence). The CDR3 totals 15 residues. Trimming shortened V by 2 bases and J by 2 bases, and 10 bases separated the two germline ends. CDR3 loop: CASSLQGDPYNEQFF. In nucleotides, the CDR3 is TGTGCCAGCAGTTTACAGGGAGACCCCTACAATGAGCAGTTCTTC.

The rearrangement joins TRBV28 to TRBJ2-7; the D gene is possibly TRBD1 (6 bases). Germline values: CDR1 MDHEN, CDR2 SYDVKM. This CDR3 is 14 amino acids long. Trimming cost V 2 bases and J 6 bases, with 14 bases left between them. This CDR3 reads CASSLVQGAGEQYF. The CDR3 bases are TGTGCCAGCAGTTTAGTACAGGGAGCCGGCGAGCAGTACTTC.

The rearrangement links TRBV4-2 to TRBJ2-5; no clear D gene. The CDR3 consists of 15 residues. Germline-derived CDR1 and CDR2 are LGHNA and YNFKEQ. Trimming cost V 1 base and J 2 bases, with 11 bases left between them. The CDR3: CASSQGGGRQETQYF. The CDR3, as DNA: TGTGCCAGCAGCCAAGGGGGTGGGCGGCAAGAGACCCAGTACTTC.

The chain has TRBV7-3 and TRBJ2-1, with D possibly being TRBD2 (5 bases). Germline CDR1 reads SGHTA; CDR2 reads FQGTGA. The CDR3 loop spans 15 amino acids. The ends were cut back, 0 bases at V and 4 bases at J, with 10 bases in the middle. Here the CDR3 DNA reads TGTGCCAGCAGCTTAACGGGAGACGGGTACAATGAGCAGTTCTTC. It codes for CASSLTGDGYNEQFF. Looking up the rest from reference TRBV7-3 and TRBJ2-1 gives the full variable domain: GAGVSQTPSNKVTEKGKYVELRCDPISGHTALYWYRQSLGQGPEFLIYFQGTGAADDSGLPNDRFFAVRPEGSVSTLKIQRTERGDSAVYLCASSLTGDGYNEQFFGPGTRLTVL.

The chain has TRBV14 and TRBJ1-1; D is unclear. Germline V CDR1 and CDR2: SGHDN, FVKESK. The V gene lost 7 bases and the J gene lost 0 bases, with 9 bases spanning the gap. The CDR3 is made up of 13 amino acids. Here the CDR3 DNA reads TGTGCCAGCACCGAAGGGATGAACACTGAAGCTTTCTTT. Its translation is CASTEGMNTEAFF.

This chain links TRBV28 with TRBJ1-5, with D maybe TRBD1 (5 bases). This CDR3 is built from 15 residues. Germline CDR1 and CDR2: MDHEN and SYDVKM. Trimming stripped 6 bases from V and 5 bases from J, with 17 bases between. The CDR3 region is CASRPWGPHDQPQHF. CDR3 nucleotides: TGTGCCAGCAGACCCTGGGGCCCCCATGATCAGCCCCAGCATTTT. Combining the CDR3 with reference TRBV28 and TRBJ1-5 gives the whole variable domain DVKVTQSSRYLVKRTGEKVFLECVQDMDHENMFWYRQDPGLGLRLIYFSYDVKMKEKGDIPEGYSVSREKKERFSLILESASTNQTSMYLCASRPWGPHDQPQHFGDGTRLSIL.

J is TRBJ1-1 and V is TRBV11-2, with 7 positions matching TRBD1. The germline V gene has CDR1 SGHAT and CDR2 FQNNGV. The CDR3 contains 15 residues. J gave up 5 bases and V 5 bases, and 11 bases lay outside the gene matches. The CDR3 DNA reads TGTGCCAGCAGCCTACGCCGACAGGGTTGGACTGAAGCTTTCTTT. Translated, it gives CASSLRRQGWTEAFF.

This clone was counted once. The chain has TRBV5-1 and TRBJ2-1; possibly TRBD1 or TRBD2 for D (9 bases each). CDR1 and CDR2 (germline): SGHRS, YFSETQ. The CDR3 length is 23 residues. The V end lost 0 bases, the J end lost 2 bases, and 33 bases lay between the germline ends. The CDR3 DNA reads TGCGCCAGCAGCTTGGCCTCGGACAGGGGAATATTTCTTAGCGGGAGAGCCTACAATGAGCAGTTCTTC. It is translated as CASSLASDRGIFLSGRAYNEQFF.

The rearrangement links TRBV5-6 to TRBJ2-5; 7 positions agree with TRBD1. V trimming: 1 base; J trimming: 5 bases; junction bases outside the gene matches: 5. The CDR3 is 14 residues long. The germline CDR1 and CDR2 sequences are SGHDT and YYEEEE. DNA of the CDR3: TGTGCCAGCAGCTTGCCCGACAGGGTGGAGACCCAGTACTTC. This gives the protein CASSLPDRVETQYF. Full variable domain (remainder filled in from reference TRBV5-6 and TRBJ2-5): DAGVTQSPTHLIKTRGQQVTLRCSPKSGHDTVSWYQQALGQGPQFIFQYYEEEERQRGNFPDRFSGHQFPNYSSELNVNALLLGDSALYLCASSLPDRVETQYFGPGTRLLVL.

The gene calls are TRBV28 and TRBJ1-5; TRBD1 might be the D (6 bases). V was cut by 2 bases and J by 2 bases, with 13 bases left in between. CDR3 length: 16 residues. Germline assignment: CDR1 MDHEN and CDR2 SYDVKM. CDR3 sequence: CASSLPGGGGNQPQHF. In DNA form, the CDR3 reads TGTGCCAGCAGTTTACCCGGGGGGGGCGGCAATCAGCCCCAGCATTTT.

Ten or more counts support this clone. The CDR3 region has the DNA TGCGCCAGCAGCTTGGGATTGACCACAGACTACGAGCAGTACTTC. Translation: CASSLGLTTDYEQYF. The gene calls are TRBV5-1 and TRBJ2-7; D ambiguous. Trimming took off 0 bases at V and 3 bases at J, with 13 bases between the two ends. The CDR3 loop spans 15 amino acids. Germline-derived CDR1 and CDR2 are SGHRS and YFSETQ.

The chain links TRBV7-2 to TRBJ2-5; no reliable D call. Germline V gene sequence: CDR1 SGHTA, CDR2 FQGNSA. CDR3 size: 15 residues. V was trimmed by 5 bases and J by 5 bases, leaving 18 bases between them. CDR3 DNA: TGTGCCAGCAGCGTCGTAGGACGGCTTTCGGAGACCCAGTACTTC. Amino acid sequence: CASSVVGRLSETQYF.